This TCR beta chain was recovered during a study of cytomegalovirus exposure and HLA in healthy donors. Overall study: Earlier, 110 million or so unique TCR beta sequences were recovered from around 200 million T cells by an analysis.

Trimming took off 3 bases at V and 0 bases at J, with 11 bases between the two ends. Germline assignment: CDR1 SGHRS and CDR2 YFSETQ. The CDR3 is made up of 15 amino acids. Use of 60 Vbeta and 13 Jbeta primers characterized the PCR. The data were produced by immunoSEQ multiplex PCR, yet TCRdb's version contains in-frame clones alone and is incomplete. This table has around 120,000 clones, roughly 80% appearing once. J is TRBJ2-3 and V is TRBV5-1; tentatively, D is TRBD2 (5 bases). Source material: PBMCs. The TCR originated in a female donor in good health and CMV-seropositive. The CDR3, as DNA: TGCGCCAGCAGCTCTAATGGGGAGAGCACAGATACGCAGTATTTT. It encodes CASSSNGESTDTQYF.